This TCR beta chain was identified in a study of Graves' ophthalmopathy and Graves' hyperthyroidism. The study amplified TCR beta CDR3 regions using RNA transcripts. The authors performed first-round RT-PCR with HTBI primers and then a second-round multiplex PCR. TCRdb reprocessed the multiplex PCR reads with MiXCR, giving one entry per CDR3 protein. The sample has more than 1,000,000 distinct CDR3 sequences, about 38% seen once; the top ten hold 8.5% to 14%. This CDR3 spans 15 amino acids. Germline values: CDR1 WSHSY, CDR2 SAAADI. Comments on this clonotype: Mismatch with germline at one junction end may stem from a read error.

Orbital computed tomography, thyroid ultrasound, TRAb, serum thyroxine and clinical symptoms formed the basis of diagnosis. The sequence came from an adult man with Graves' hyperthyroidism. V is TRBV10-2 and J is TRBJ1-4; D remains unclear. Sequencing input: peripheral blood or thyroid tissue (not recorded which). The CDR3 sequence: CASSLQQPANEKLFF. The CDR3 region has the DNA TGTGCCAGCAGTTTGCAGCAACCAGCTAATGAAAAACTGTTTTTT.